These 3 T cell receptor beta chains originate from one sample sequenced in a study of blood T cell repertoires in COVID-19. The data were produced by immunoSEQ multiplex PCR, yet TCRdb's version contains in-frame clones alone and is incomplete. Of 220,000 or so clones in the sample, less than 85% were seen once. The sequenced sample consisted of peripheral blood. The origin of the receptors is a woman aged 70 to 79 with acute or convalescent COVID-19.

The sample holds one count of this clone. The chain couples TRBV2 to TRBJ1-5; TRBD1 matches at 7 bases. Germline V gene sequence: CDR1 SNHLY, CDR2 FYNNEI. V shed 6 bases and J 0 bases; nucleotides not matched to a gene: 5. The CDR3 consists of 15 residues. Written as DNA, the CDR3 is TGTGCCAGCAGGGGACAGCATTATAGCAATCAGCCCCAGCATTTT. Translated, it gives CASRGQHYSNQPQHF.

The chain uses TRBV11-2 and TRBJ2-7, with 11 bases lining up with TRBD2. CDR1 is SGHAT, CDR2 FQNNGV, per germline. The CDR3 consists of 15 residues. V gave up 5 bases and J gave up 0 bases; unmatched junction bases: 3. The CDR3 nucleotides are TGTGCCAGCAGCCTAGGGACTAGCGGCTCCTACGAGCAGTACTTC. It is translated as CASSLGTSGSYEQYF. The complete variable domain, with remaining parts taken from reference TRBV11-2 and TRBJ2-7, reads EAGVAQSPRYKIIEKRQSVAFWCNPISGHATLYWYQQILGQGPKLLIQFQNNGVVDDSQLPKDRFSAERLKGVDSTLKIQPAKLEDSAVYLCASSLGTSGSYEQYFGPGTRLTVT.

The chain uses TRBV10-1 and TRBJ2-7, with 11 nucleotides matching TRBD2. Per the germline V gene, CDR1 is WNHNN and CDR2 is SYGVQD (reference sequence). V trimming: 9 bases; J trimming: 3 bases; junction bases outside the gene matches: 7. The CDR3 spans 14 residues. CDR3 protein: CARGSGRANYEQYF. The CDR3 DNA reads TGCGCCAGGGGTAGCGGGAGGGCAAACTACGAGCAGTACTTC.